Listed below are T cell receptor beta chains from one sample, sequenced in a study of cytomegalovirus exposure and HLA in healthy donors. The data were produced by immunoSEQ multiplex PCR, yet TCRdb's version contains in-frame clones alone and is incomplete. The sample holds around 180,000 clones, roughly four fifths seen once. Sequenced input: PBMCs. The receptors here all came from a man between 18 and 29 years old in good health and CMV-seronegative. The CDR3 runs from the conserved cysteine through the conserved F or W. A D gene is named only where the DNA matches it firmly. Rows give clone size only sometimes, using once, few, many, or a class for an expanded clone.

clone_size | j_call | v_call | d_call | cdr3_aa | cdr3_nt
NA | TRBJ2-1 | TRBV9 | TRBD2 | CASSANPGLADYNEQFF | TGTGCCAGCAGCGCAAACCCGGGACTAGCGGACTACAATGAGCAGTTCTTC
NA | TRBJ1-2 | TRBV7-3 | NA | CASSLTEGSGYTF | TGTGCCAGCAGCTTAACTGAGGGCTCGGGCTACACCTTC
NA | TRBJ1-5 | TRBV7-2 | TRBD1 | CASSLTGADQPQHF | TGTGCCAGCAGCTTGACAGGGGCGGATCAGCCCCAGCATTTT
once | TRBJ1-5 | TRBV5-8 | TRBD1 | CASSPGQASNQPQHF | TGTGCCAGCAGCCCGGGACAGGCTAGCAATCAGCCCCAGCATTTT
NA | TRBJ1-2 | TRBV7-2 | TRBD1 | CASSLPGGSFYGYTF | TGTGCCAGCAGCCTCCCAGGGGGAAGTTTCTATGGCTACACCTTC
NA | TRBJ2-1 | TRBV5-4 | NA | CASSLTGDEQFF | TGTGCCAGCAGCTTGACGGGGGATGAGCAGTTCTTC
NA | TRBJ1-1 | TRBV18 | NA | CASSPGGGENTEAFF | TGTGCCAGCTCACCGGGCGGGGGGGAGAACACTGAAGCTTTCTTT
NA | TRBJ1-1 | TRBV5-5 | TRBD1 | CASSLGGGTGGATEAFF | TGTGCCAGCAGCTTGGGGGGTGGGACAGGGGGAGCTACTGAAGCTTTCTTT
once | TRBJ2-3 | TRBV4-1 | TRBD2 | CASSQGGSGRGTSTDTQYF | TGCGCCAGCAGCCAAGGCGGGAGCGGGAGGGGAACTAGCACAGATACGCAGTATTTT
NA | TRBJ2-7 | TRBV7-2 | NA | CASSWSGSVYEQYF | TGTGCCAGCAGCTGGAGCGGAAGTGTCTACGAGCAGTACTTC
NA | TRBJ2-1 | TRBV27 | NA | CASSLPSPLAEPSPQEDEQFF | TGTGCCAGCAGTTTGCCCTCCCCTTTAGCGGAACCCTCTCCACAGGAGGATGAGCAGTTCTTC
NA | TRBJ1-2 | TRBV6-1 | TRBD1 | CASSDGTVQKTYGYTF | TGTGCCAGCAGTGACGGGACAGTACAAAAGACCTATGGCTACACCTTC
NA | TRBJ2-7 | TRBV5-1 | NA | CASSLGATRGGQDSYEQYF | TGCGCCAGCAGCTTGGGCGCAACGAGGGGGGGACAGGACTCCTACGAGCAGTACTTC
NA | TRBJ1-1 | TRBV7-2 | TRBD1 | CASSSNRGGTEAFF | TGTGCCAGCAGCTCCAACAGGGGAGGCACTGAAGCTTTCTTT
NA | TRBJ2-7 | TRBV4-3 | TRBD2 | CASSQDLSSGGAGSYEQYF | TGCGCCAGCAGCCAAGACCTGTCTAGCGGGGGCGCCGGGTCCTACGAGCAGTACTTC
NA | TRBJ2-5 | TRBV7-8 | TRBD2 | CASSWGTSQETQYF | TGTGCCAGCAGCTGGGGGACTAGCCAAGAGACCCAGTACTTC
NA | TRBJ2-7 | TRBV7-9 | TRBD1 | CSSSLAPGQEYYEQYF | TGTTCCAGCAGCTTAGCGCCGGGACAGGAATACTACGAGCAGTACTTC
NA | TRBJ2-5 | TRBV15 | TRBD2 | CATSRSRGGQETQYF | TGTGCCACCAGCAGATCACGGGGGGGGCAAGAGACCCAGTACTTC
NA | TRBJ1-5 | TRBV6-1 | TRBD1 | CASSDDRGQPQHF | TGTGCCAGCAGTGATGACAGGGGGCAGCCCCAGCATTTT
NA | TRBJ1-1 | TRBV2 | NA | CASSEASYPAEAFF | TGTGCCAGCAGTGAAGCTTCATATCCGGCTGAAGCTTTCTTT
few | TRBJ2-2 | TRBV5-6 | TRBD2 | CASSSGRETNTGELFF | TGTGCCAGCTCAAGCGGGAGGGAAACGAACACCGGGGAGCTGTTTTTT
few | TRBJ1-1 | TRBV21-1 | NA | CASSKVQNHTEAFF | TGTGCCAGCAGCAAAGTTCAGAATCACACTGAAGCTTTCTTT
NA | TRBJ2-1 | TRBV9 | TRBD2 | CASSVGGLAGLYNEQFF | TGTGCCAGCAGCGTAGGTGGACTAGCGGGGCTCTACAATGAGCAGTTCTTC
NA | TRBJ2-2 | TRBV29-1 | NA | CSAERSLDTENTGELFF | TGCAGCGCCGAGCGATCATTGGACACCGAGAACACCGGGGAGCTGTTTTTT
NA | TRBJ1-5 | TRBV19 | NA | CASSTYGGSNNQPQHF | TGTGCCAGTAGTACCTACGGCGGGTCCAACAATCAGCCCCAGCATTTT
NA | TRBJ2-7 | TRBV19 | NA | CASSSGGHNRTSYEQYF | TGTGCCAGTAGTTCGGGTGGTCACAACCGTACCTCCTACGAGCAGTACTTC
NA | TRBJ2-1 | TRBV29-1 | NA | CSVKHYEQFF | TGCAGCGTTAAGCACTATGAGCAGTTCTTC
few | TRBJ2-7 | TRBV6-1 | NA | CASSADRPYEQYF | TGTGCCAGCAGTGCGGACAGACCCTACGAGCAGTACTTC
NA | TRBJ2-3 | TRBV6-5 | TRBD2 | CASSSGTSGTDTQYF | TGTGCCAGCAGTTCGGGGACTAGCGGCACAGATACGCAGTATTTT
NA | TRBJ2-5 | TRBV29-1 | NA | CSVEAGVRETQYF | TGCAGCGTTGAAGCAGGGGTCCGGGAGACCCAGTACTTC
NA | TRBJ1-4 | TRBV5-6 | NA | CASSPTGSEKLFF | TGTGCCAGCAGCCCCACGGGATCGGAAAAACTGTTTTTT
NA | TRBJ1-2 | TRBV27 | TRBD1 | CAAAGGNLAYGYTF | TGTGCCGCGGCAGGGGGGAACTTAGCCTATGGCTACACCTTC
NA | TRBJ2-3 | TRBV30 | TRBD1 | CAWSVGTGGPDTQYF | TGTGCCTGGAGTGTAGGGACAGGTGGTCCAGATACGCAGTATTTT
NA | TRBJ2-5 | TRBV29-1 | TRBD1 | CSHGQGIETQYF | TGCAGCCATGGACAGGGGATAGAGACCCAGTACTTC
NA | TRBJ2-3 | TRBV5-1 | TRBD1 | CASSLEGQGFTDTQYF | TGCGCCAGCAGCTTGGAGGGACAGGGGTTCACAGATACGCAGTATTTT
few | TRBJ1-1 | TRBV6-1 | TRBD1 | CASQGAGQGLTEAFF | TGTGCCAGCCAGGGGGCCGGACAGGGCCTAACTGAAGCTTTCTTT
NA | TRBJ1-2 | TRBV7-9 | TRBD1 | CASATTGANYGYTF | TGTGCCAGCGCTACTACAGGGGCCAACTATGGCTACACCTTC